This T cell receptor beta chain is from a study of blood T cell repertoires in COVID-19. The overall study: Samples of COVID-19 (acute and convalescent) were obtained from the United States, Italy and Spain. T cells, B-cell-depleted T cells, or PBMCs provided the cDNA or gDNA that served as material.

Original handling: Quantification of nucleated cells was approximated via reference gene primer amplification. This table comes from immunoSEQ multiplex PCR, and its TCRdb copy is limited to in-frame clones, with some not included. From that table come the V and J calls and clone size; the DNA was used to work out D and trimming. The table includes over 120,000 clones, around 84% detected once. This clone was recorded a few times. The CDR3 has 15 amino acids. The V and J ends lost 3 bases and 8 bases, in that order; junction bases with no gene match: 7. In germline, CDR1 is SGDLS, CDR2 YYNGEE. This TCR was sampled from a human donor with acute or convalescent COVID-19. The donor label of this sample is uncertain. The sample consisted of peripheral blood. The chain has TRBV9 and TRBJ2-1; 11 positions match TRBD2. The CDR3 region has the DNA TGTGCCAGCAGCGAGAGGACTAGCGGGTTTCATGAGCAGTTCTTC. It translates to CASSERTSGFHEQFF.